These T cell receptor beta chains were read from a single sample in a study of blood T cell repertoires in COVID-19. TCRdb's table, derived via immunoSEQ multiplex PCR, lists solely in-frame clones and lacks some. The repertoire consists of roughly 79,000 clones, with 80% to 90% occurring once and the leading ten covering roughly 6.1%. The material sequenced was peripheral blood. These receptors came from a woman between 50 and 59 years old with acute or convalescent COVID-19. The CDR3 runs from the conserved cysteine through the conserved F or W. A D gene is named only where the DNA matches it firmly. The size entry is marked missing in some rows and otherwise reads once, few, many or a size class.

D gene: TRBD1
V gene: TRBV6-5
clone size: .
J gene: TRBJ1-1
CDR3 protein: CASSSPGQKNTEAFF
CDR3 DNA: TGTGCCAGCAGTAGCCCGGGACAGAAGAACACTGAAGCTTTCTTT

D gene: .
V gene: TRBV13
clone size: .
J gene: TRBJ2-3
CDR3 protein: CASSRRGPTDTQYF
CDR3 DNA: TGTGCCAGCAGCCGACGTGGGCCCACAGATACGCAGTATTTT

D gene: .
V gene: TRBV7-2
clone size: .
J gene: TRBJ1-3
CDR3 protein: CASSLAPSWQGTTGSTIYF
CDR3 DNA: TGTGCCAGCAGCTTAGCGCCATCATGGCAGGGAACGACTGGCAGCACCATATATTTT

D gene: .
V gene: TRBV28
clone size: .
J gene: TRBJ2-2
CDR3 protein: CASRGQGQNTGELFF
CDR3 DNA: TGTGCCAGCAGGGGTCAGGGACAGAACACCGGGGAGCTGTTTTTT

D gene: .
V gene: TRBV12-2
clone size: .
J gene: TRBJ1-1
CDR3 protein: CASRLPKRTGGAGAFF
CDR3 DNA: TGTGCAAGTCGCTTACCGAAAAGGACAGGGGGCGCGGGAGCTTTCTTT

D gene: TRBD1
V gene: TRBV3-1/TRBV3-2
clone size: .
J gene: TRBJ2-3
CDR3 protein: CASSQVRTGGSADTQYF
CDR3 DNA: TGTGCCAGCAGCCAAGTTCGGACAGGGGGCTCGGCAGATACGCAGTATTTT

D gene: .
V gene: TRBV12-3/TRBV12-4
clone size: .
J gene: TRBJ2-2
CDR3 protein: CASSPGFLGELFF
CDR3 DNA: TGTGCCAGCAGCCCAGGGTTTCTCGGGGAGCTGTTTTTT

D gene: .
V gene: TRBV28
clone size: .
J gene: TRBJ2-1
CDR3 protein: CASSPRKGEQFF
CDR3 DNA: TGTGCCAGCAGCCCACGTAAGGGGGAGCAGTTCTTC

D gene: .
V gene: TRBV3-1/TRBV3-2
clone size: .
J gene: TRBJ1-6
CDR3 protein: CASSQGRQVGTPLHF
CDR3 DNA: TGTGCCAGCAGCCAAGGCAGACAGGTCGGAACACCCCTCCACTTT

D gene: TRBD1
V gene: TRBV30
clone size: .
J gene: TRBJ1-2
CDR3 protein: CAWRTYGGAQGHTF
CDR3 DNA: TGTGCCTGGAGAACTTATGGGGGCGCACAGGGGCACACCTTC

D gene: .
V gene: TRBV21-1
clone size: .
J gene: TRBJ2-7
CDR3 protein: CASSKGRQGSYEQYF
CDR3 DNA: TGTGCCAGCAGCAAAGGTAGACAGGGGTCCTACGAGCAGTACTTC

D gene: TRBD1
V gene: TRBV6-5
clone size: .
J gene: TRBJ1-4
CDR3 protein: CASRETGGGREKLFF
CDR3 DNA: TGTGCCAGCCGAGAAACAGGGGGAGGAAGAGAAAAACTGTTTTTT

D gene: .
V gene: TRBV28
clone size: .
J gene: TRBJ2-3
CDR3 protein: CASSNSVVGTDTQYF
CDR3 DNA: TGTGCCAGCAGTAATAGCGTCGTGGGGACAGATACGCAGTATTTT

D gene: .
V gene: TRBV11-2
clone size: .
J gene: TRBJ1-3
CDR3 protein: CASSLWMGAGNTIYF
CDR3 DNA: TGTGCCAGCAGCTTATGGATGGGAGCGGGAAACACCATATATTTT

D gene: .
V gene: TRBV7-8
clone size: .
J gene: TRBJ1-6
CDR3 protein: CASSFLRREGYNSPLHF
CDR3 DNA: TGTGCCAGCAGCTTTCTTCGCAGGGAGGGTTATAATTCACCCCTCCACTTT

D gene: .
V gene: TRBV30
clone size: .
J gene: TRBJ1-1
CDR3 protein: CAWSRQGISEAFF
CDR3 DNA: TGTGCCTGGAGCCGGCAGGGAATCAGTGAAGCTTTCTTT

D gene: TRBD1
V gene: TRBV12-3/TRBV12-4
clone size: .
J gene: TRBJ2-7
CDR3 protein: CASGTGVVYEQYF
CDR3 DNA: TGTGCCAGTGGGACAGGGGTGGTTTACGAGCAGTACTTC

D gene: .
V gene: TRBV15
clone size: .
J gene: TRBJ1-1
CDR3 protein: CATSTLDGTEAFF
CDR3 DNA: TGTGCCACCAGCACCCTTGACGGGACTGAAGCTTTCTTT

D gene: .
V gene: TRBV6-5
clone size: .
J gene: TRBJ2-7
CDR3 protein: CASSYLGAGDEQYF
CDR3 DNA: TGTGCCAGCAGTTACCTGGGGGCGGGGGACGAGCAGTACTTC

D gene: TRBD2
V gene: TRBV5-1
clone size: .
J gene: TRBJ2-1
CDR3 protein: CASSLTVGLAGDEQFF
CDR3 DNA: TGCGCCAGCAGCTTAACCGTAGGACTAGCGGGTGATGAGCAGTTCTTC

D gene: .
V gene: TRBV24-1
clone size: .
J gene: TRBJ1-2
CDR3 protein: CATSDSKRNYGYTF
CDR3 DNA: TGTGCCACCAGTGACTCAAAACGGAACTATGGCTACACCTTC

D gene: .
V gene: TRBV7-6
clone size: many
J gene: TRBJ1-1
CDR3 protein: CASSLSVNTEAFF
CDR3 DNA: TGTGCCAGCAGCTTAAGCGTGAACACTGAAGCTTTCTTT

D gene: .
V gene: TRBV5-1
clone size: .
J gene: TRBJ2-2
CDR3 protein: CASNEGDTGELFF
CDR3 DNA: TGCGCCAGCAATGAAGGGGACACCGGGGAGCTGTTTTTT

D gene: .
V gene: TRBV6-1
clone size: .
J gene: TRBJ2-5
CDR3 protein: CASSESILGAETQYF
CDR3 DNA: TGTGCCAGCAGTGAATCTATACTAGGCGCGGAGACCCAGTACTTC

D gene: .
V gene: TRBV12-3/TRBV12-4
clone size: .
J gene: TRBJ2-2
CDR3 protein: CASRRYNTGELFF
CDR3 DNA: TGTGCCAGCAGGAGGTATAACACCGGGGAGCTGTTTTTT

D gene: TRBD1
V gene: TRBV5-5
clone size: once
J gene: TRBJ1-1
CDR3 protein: CASSFDRVTEAFF
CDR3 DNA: TGTGCCAGCAGCTTCGACAGGGTAACTGAAGCTTTCTTT

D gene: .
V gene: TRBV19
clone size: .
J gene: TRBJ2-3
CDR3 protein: CASIDSPLAGHTQYF
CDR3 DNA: TGTGCCAGTATCGACAGTCCCCTCGCAGGACATACGCAGTATTTT

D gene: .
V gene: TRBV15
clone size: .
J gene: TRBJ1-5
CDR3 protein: CATMARRGTGNQPQHF
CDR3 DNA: TGTGCCACCATGGCCCGGAGGGGTACGGGCAATCAGCCCCAGCATTTT

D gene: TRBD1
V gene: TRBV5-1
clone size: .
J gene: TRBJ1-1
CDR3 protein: CASSLDRGYDPFF
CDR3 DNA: TGCGCCAGCAGCTTGGACAGGGGATATGATCCTTTCTTT

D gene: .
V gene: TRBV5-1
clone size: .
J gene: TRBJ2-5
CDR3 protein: CASSSGGHYETQYF
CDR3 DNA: TGCGCCAGCAGCTCAGGGGGGCATTACGAGACCCAGTACTTC

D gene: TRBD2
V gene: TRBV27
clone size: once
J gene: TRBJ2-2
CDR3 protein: CASSSLAGINTGELFF
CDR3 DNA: TGTGCCAGCAGTTCCCTAGCGGGTATAAACACCGGGGAGCTGTTTTTT

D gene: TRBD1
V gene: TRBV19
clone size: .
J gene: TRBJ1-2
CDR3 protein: CASSVQGANGYTF
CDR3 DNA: TGTGCCAGTAGTGTACAGGGGGCGAATGGCTACACCTTC

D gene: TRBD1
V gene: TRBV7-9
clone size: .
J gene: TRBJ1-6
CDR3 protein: CASSTGTDNSPLHF
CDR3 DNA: TGTGCCAGCAGCACAGGGACAGACAATTCACCCCTCCACTTT

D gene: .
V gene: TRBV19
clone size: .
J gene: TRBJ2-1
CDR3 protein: CASRGADSYNEQFF
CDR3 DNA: TGTGCCAGTAGGGGAGCGGATTCCTACAATGAGCAGTTCTTC

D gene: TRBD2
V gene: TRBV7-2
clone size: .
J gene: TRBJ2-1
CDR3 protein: CASSSRTSNEQFF
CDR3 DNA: TGTGCCAGCAGCTCCCGGACTAGCAATGAGCAGTTCTTC

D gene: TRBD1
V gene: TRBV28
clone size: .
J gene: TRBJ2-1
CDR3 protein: CASSPGTGGYNEQFF
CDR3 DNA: TGTGCCAGCAGTCCAGGGACAGGGGGATACAATGAGCAGTTCTTC

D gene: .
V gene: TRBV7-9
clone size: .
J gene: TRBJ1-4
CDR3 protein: CASSLAGTNEKLFF
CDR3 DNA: TGTGCCAGCAGCTTAGCGGGGACAAATGAAAAACTGTTTTTT

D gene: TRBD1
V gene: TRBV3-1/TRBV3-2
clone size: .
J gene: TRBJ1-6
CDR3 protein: CASSVRGQGNSPLHF
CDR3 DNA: TGTGCCAGCAGCGTCCGAGGACAGGGTAATTCACCCCTCCACTTT

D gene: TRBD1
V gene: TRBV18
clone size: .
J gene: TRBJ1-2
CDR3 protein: CASSPGTDSYGYTF
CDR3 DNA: TGTGCCAGCTCACCCGGGACAGACTCCTATGGCTACACCTTC

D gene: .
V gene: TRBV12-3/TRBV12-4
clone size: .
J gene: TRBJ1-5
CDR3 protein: CASSTHRDQPQHF
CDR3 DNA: TGTGCCAGCAGTACTCACAGGGATCAGCCCCAGCATTTT

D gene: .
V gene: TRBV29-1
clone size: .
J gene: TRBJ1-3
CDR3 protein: CSVEDLKGPGNTIYF
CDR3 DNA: TGCAGCGTTGAAGATCTGAAGGGGCCCGGAAACACCATATATTTT

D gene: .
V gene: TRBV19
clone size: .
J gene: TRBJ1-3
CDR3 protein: CASSITGTGNTIYF
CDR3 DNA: TGTGCCAGTAGTATCACAGGGACTGGAAACACCATATATTTT

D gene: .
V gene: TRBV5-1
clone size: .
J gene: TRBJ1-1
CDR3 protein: CASGQDRVSTEAFF
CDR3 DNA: TGCGCCAGCGGCCAGGACAGAGTGTCAACTGAAGCTTTCTTT

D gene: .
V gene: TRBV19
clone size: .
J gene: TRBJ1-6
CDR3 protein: CASSTTLSSYNSPLHF
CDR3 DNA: TGTGCCAGTAGTACCACCCTGAGCTCCTATAATTCACCCCTCCACTTT

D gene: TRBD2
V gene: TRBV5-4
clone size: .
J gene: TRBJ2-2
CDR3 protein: CASSRQTSGNTGELFF
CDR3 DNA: TGTGCCAGCAGCCGACAGACTAGCGGGAACACCGGGGAGCTGTTTTTT

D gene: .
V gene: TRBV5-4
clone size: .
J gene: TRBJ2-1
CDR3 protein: CASSRLYNEQFF
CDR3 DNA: TGTGCCAGCAGCCGACTTTACAATGAGCAGTTCTTC

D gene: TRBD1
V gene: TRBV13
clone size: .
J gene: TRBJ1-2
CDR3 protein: CASSAGRTGYYGYTF
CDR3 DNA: TGTGCCAGCAGCGCGGGAAGGACAGGGTACTATGGCTACACCTTC

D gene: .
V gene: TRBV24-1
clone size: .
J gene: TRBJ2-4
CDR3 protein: CATSDTRQEPKNIQYF
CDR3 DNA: TGTGCCACCAGTGATACGAGACAGGAACCCAAGAACATTCAGTACTTC

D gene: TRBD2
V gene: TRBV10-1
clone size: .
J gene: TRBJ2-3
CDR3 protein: CASSESSGATDTQYF
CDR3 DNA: TGCGCCAGCAGTGAGTCTAGCGGGGCCACAGATACGCAGTATTTT

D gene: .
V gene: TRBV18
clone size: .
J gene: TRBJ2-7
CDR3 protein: CASSPRNGDSYEQYF
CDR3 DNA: TGTGCCAGCTCACCACGGAACGGGGACTCCTACGAGCAGTACTTC

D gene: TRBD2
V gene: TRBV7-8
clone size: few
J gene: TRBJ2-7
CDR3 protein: CASTLRGEAYEQYF
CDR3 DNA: TGTGCCAGCACCTTACGGGGGGAGGCCTACGAGCAGTACTTC

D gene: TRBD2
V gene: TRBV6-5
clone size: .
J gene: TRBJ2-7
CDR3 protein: CASSYDSSGDEQYF
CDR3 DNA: TGTGCCAGCAGTTACGATTCTAGCGGAGACGAGCAGTACTTC

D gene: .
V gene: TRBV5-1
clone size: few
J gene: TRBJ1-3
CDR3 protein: CASSLDGNSGNTIYF
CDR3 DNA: TGCGCCAGCAGCTTGGACGGGAACTCTGGAAACACCATATATTTT

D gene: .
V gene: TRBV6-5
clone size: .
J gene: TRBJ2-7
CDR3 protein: CASRSPGNLLEQYF
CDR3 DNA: TGTGCCAGCAGGTCTCCCGGGAATCTTCTCGAGCAGTACTTC

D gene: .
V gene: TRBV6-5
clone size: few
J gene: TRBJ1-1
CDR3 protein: CASLAQEGSKAFF
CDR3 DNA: TGTGCCAGCCTGGCCCAGGAGGGGAGTAAAGCTTTCTTT